Each of the 24 T cell receptor beta chains below was sequenced from the same sample in a study of blood T cell repertoires in COVID-19. TCRdb's table, derived via immunoSEQ multiplex PCR, lists solely in-frame clones and lacks some. This sample yields roughly 220,000 clones, of which just under 85% are seen a single time; approximately 16% belongs to the top ten. Material: PBMCs or T cells enriched from blood (not recorded which). These receptors came from a man aged 40-50 years who had recovered from COVID-19.

CDR3 region: CSASSASGSNEQFF. The CDR3 DNA is TGCAGTGCTAGTTCGGCTAGCGGAAGCAATGAGCAGTTCTTC. This chain links TRBV20-1 with TRBJ2-1, with 7 bases lining up with TRBD2. V lost 3 bases, J lost 6 bases, and 8 bases stayed unmatched. The CDR3 length is 14 residues. In germline, CDR1 is DFQATT, CDR2 SNEGSKA (reference sequence).

Written as DNA, the CDR3 is TGTGCCAGCGGGCGGGAGGGCTTTTTAGACAATGAGCAGTTCTTC. Residues: CASGREGFLDNEQFF. The chain uses TRBV9 and TRBJ2-1, with TRBD2 matching over 9 bases. Trimming at V came to 7 bases and at J to 5 bases, leaving 10 bases not matched to a gene. CDR1 is SGDLS, CDR2 YYNGEE, per germline. The CDR3 is 15 amino acids.

This clone was detected a few times. The J gene is TRBJ2-4, the V gene TRBV15, with D unclear. This CDR3 has 13 amino acids. CDR1 LNHNV and CDR2 YYDKDF come from the germline V gene (reference sequence). V lost 4 bases to trimming and J lost 15 bases, with 19 bases between them. CDR3 region: CATSTDLGTMRYF. The CDR3 nucleotides are TGTGCCACCAGCACCGACCTCGGAACTATGAGGTACTTC. Together with reference TRBV15 and TRBJ2-4, the CDR3 gives the full variable domain: DAMVIQNPRYQVTQFGKPVTLSCSQTLNHNVMYWYQQKSSQAPKLLFHYYDKDFNNEADTPDNFQSRRPNTSFCFLDIRSPGLGDTAMYLCATSTDLGTMRYFGAGTRLSVL.

The chain links TRBV28 to TRBJ2-6; D possibly corresponds to TRBD2 (7 bases). The CDR3 spans 16 residues. The V end was cut by 6 bases, the J end by 3 bases, with 15 bases between. Germline V gene lookup returns CDR1 MDHEN and CDR2 SYDVKM. The CDR3 nucleotides are TGTGCCAGCAGAACAAGGGGGGGCGTTGGGGCCAACGTCCTGACTTTC. Its protein product is CASRTRGGVGANVLTF.

This clone was detected a few times. CDR3 in amino acids: CASSLGPYRGSAEAFF. The CDR3 bases are TGTGCCAGCAGTTTGGGTCCCTACAGGGGATCCGCTGAAGCTTTCTTT. The chain uses TRBV28 and TRBJ1-1; 7 positions agree with TRBD1. V lost 3 bases and J lost 6; bases outside the gene matches: 13. Germline loops: CDR1 MDHEN, CDR2 SYDVKM. This CDR3 has 16 residues.

As regards this clone: The same CDR3 also results from other DNA sequences found in this sample. The chain carries TRBV18 and TRBJ1-1; TRBD1 is a possible D gene (6 bases). V lost 0 bases to trimming and J lost 2 bases, with 10 bases between them. The CDR3 contains 15 residues. CDR1 is KGHSH and CDR2 is LQKENI in the germline V gene. Here the CDR3 reads CASSPPGQQNTEAFF. The DNA of the CDR3 is TGTGCCAGCTCACCACCCGGACAGCAAAACACTGAAGCTTTCTTT. Combining the CDR3 with reference TRBV18 and TRBJ1-1 gives the whole variable domain NAGVMQNPRHLVRRRGQEARLRCSPMKGHSHVYWYRQLPEEGLKFMVYLQKENIIDESGMPKERFSAEFPKEGPSILRIQQVVRGDSAAYFCASSPPGQQNTEAFFGQGTRLTVV.

This clone appeared once. This chain uses TRBV30 with TRBJ1-5; TRBD1 aligns across 9 bases. The CDR3 is 13 residues long. V was clipped by 7 bases and J by 7 bases; unmatched bases: 8. Looked up from germline, CDR1 is GTSNPN and CDR2 is SVGIG (reference sequence). CDR3 amino acids: CALDRGGGQPQHF. The CDR3 bases are TGTGCCTTGGACAGGGGAGGGGGACAGCCCCAGCATTTT.

The V and J genes are TRBV7-2 and TRBJ1-2; no definite D call. The CDR3 is 13 amino acids. The germline gives CDR1 SGHTA, CDR2 FQGNSA. Trimming removed 7 bases at V and 5 bases at J, with 14 bases between. Here the CDR3 reads CASIIVGGYGYTF. The CDR3 DNA follows: TGTGCCAGCATCATAGTGGGAGGATATGGCTACACCTTC.

This chain joins TRBV24-1 and TRBJ1-1; 7 positions agree with TRBD1. CDR1 and CDR2 from the germline V gene are KGHDR and SFDVKD. CDR3 length: 15 residues. V lost 3 bases to trimming and J lost 3 bases; unmatched junction nucleotides: 6. The CDR3 sequence: CATSDPSTGHTEAFF. The DNA for the CDR3 is TGTGCCACCAGTGATCCCTCGACAGGGCACACTGAAGCTTTCTTT.

The CDR3 spells CASSLHRGHQETQYF. The CDR3 nucleotides are TGTGCCAGCAGTCTGCACAGGGGGCATCAAGAGACCCAGTACTTC. This rearrangement joins TRBV27 to TRBJ2-5; 9 positions agree with TRBD1. The trim removed 5 bases at V and 2 bases at J, leaving 6 bases unmatched. The CDR3 covers 15 residues. Germline V lookup: CDR1 MNHEY, CDR2 SMNVEV (reference sequence).

This chain joins TRBV2 and TRBJ1-1; unclear D gene. This CDR3 has 11 residues. The V end lost 3 bases, the J end lost 7 bases, and 6 bases lay between the germline ends. The V gene's germline CDR1 is SNHLY and CDR2 FYNNEI. The CDR3 nucleotides read TGTGCCAGCAGTGAGGCAGTTGAAGCTTTCTTT. Translation: CASSEAVEAFF.

The chain is built from TRBV7-2 and TRBJ2-7; TRBD1 matches at 8 bases. This CDR3 has 15 amino acids. Germline loops: CDR1 SGHTA, CDR2 FQGNSA. J was trimmed by 0 bases and V by 3 bases; bases with no gene match: 4. The CDR3 region is CASSFGDRRSYEQYF. The CDR3 DNA sequence: TGTGCCAGCAGCTTCGGGGACAGGCGCTCCTACGAGCAGTACTTC.

This sequence joins TRBV5-4 and TRBJ2-3, with a possible D match to TRBD1 (5 bases). From germline, CDR1 is SGHNT and CDR2 YYREEE (reference sequence). The V end lost 2 bases, the J end lost 2 bases, and 6 bases lay between the germline ends. The CDR3 spans 13 residues. The CDR3: CASSLQDTDTQYF. The CDR3 DNA is TGTGCCAGCAGCTTACAGGACACAGATACGCAGTATTTT. Filled out from reference TRBV5-4 and TRBJ2-3, the complete variable domain reads ETGVTQSPTHLIKTRGQQVTLRCSSQSGHNTVSWYQQALGQGPQFIFQYYREEENGRGNFPPRFSGLQFPNYSSELNVNALELDDSALYLCASSLQDTDTQYFGPGTRLTVL.

V and J are TRBV5-1 and TRBJ2-2, with a tentative D call TRBD2 (6 bases). CDR3 length: 15 amino acids. CDR1 is SGHRS and CDR2 is YFSETQ in the germline V gene. Between the trimmed V and J ends, which lost 9 bases and 1 base, there was a span of 16 bases. The CDR3, as DNA: TGCGCCACCACCCGACGCGGGGTGAACACCGGGGAGCTGTTTTTT. Translating gives CATTRRGVNTGELFF.

The rearrangement uses TRBV28 and TRBJ2-1; D is uncertain. Germline V gene sequence: CDR1 MDHEN, CDR2 SYDVKM. V lost 5 bases, J lost 0 bases, and 8 bases lay in between. The CDR3 covers 14 residues. CDR3 amino acids: CASSPRSSYNEQFF. CDR3 coding DNA: TGTGCCAGCAGTCCACGGAGCTCCTACAATGAGCAGTTCTTC.

The rearrangement joins TRBV25-1 to TRBJ2-5; the D gene is possibly TRBD2 (5 bases). The V and J ends lost 4 bases and 13 bases respectively, with 16 bases between them. The CDR3 has 12 residues. Germline loops: CDR1 MGHDK, CDR2 SYGVNS. CDR3 in amino acids: CASSGPPGSGYF. The CDR3 nucleotides read TGTGCCAGCAGTGGTCCCCCGGGCAGCGGGTACTTC.

This chain uses TRBV5-1 with TRBJ2-2; 8 nucleotides align to TRBD2. Germline CDR1 is SGHRS and CDR2 is YFSETQ. The CDR3 extends over 17 amino acids. V lost 0 bases to trimming and J lost 6 bases; unmatched junction nucleotides: 10. This chain's CDR3 is CASSLAGGVHPPGELFF. The CDR3 DNA reads as TGCGCCAGCAGCTTGGCCGGGGGGGTCCACCCTCCCGGGGAGCTGTTTTTT. Looking up the rest from reference TRBV5-1 and TRBJ2-2 gives the full variable domain: KAGVTQTPRYLIKTRGQQVTLSCSPISGHRSVSWYQQTPGQGLQFLFEYFSETQRNKGNFPGRFSGRQFSNSRSEMNVSTLELGDSALYLCASSLAGGVHPPGELFFGEGSRLTVL.

The chain combines TRBV9 with TRBJ1-6; D perhaps matches TRBD1 (6 bases). Germline CDR1 is SGDLS and CDR2 is YYNGEE. CDR3 length: 17 amino acids. V lost 3 bases to trimming and J lost 9 bases, with 22 bases between them. The chain's CDR3 is CASSASGRGGVGSPLHF. CDR3 in DNA: TGTGCCAGCAGCGCCTCCGGGAGGGGGGGAGTCGGTTCACCCCTCCACTTT. Using reference TRBV9 and TRBJ1-6 for the parts outside the CDR3, the full variable domain is DSGVTQTPKHLITATGQRVTLRCSPRSGDLSVYWYQQSLDQGLQFLIQYYNGEERAKGNILERFSAQQFPDLHSELNLSSLELGDSALYFCASSASGRGGVGSPLHFGNGTRLTVT.

This clone was seen more than once but under ten times. The chain carries TRBV25-1 and TRBJ2-5, with 9 bases fitting TRBD2. This CDR3 comprises 16 residues. V shed 2 bases and J 1 base; nucleotides not matched to a gene: 5. The V gene's germline CDR1 is MGHDK and CDR2 SYGVNS. As DNA, the CDR3 is TGTGCCAGCAGTGAACTTAGCGGGGGAGTCCAAGAGACCCAGTACTTC. The encoded protein is CASSELSGGVQETQYF.

Comment on this clone: The junction departs from the called germline gene at one end, perhaps through a read error. V gene TRBV5-5 combines with J gene TRBJ2-7; TRBD1 matches at 10 bases. Germline values: CDR1 SGHKS, CDR2 YYEKEE (reference sequence). This CDR3 spans 14 amino acids. CDR3 loop: CASSSLRDRDRGCF. The CDR3 coding sequence is TGTGCCAGCAGCTCACTCCGAGACCGGGACAGGGGTTGTTTC.

The chain combines TRBV6-5 with TRBJ1-6; the D gene is possibly TRBD1 (6 bases). Germline V gives CDR1 MNHEY, CDR2 SVGAGI. The V gene lost 10 bases and the J gene lost 5 bases, with 12 bases spanning the gap. The CDR3 has 13 amino acids. CDR3 in DNA: TGTGCCATCGGGACATCAAATAATTCACCCCTCCACTTT. It codes for CAIGTSNNSPLHF.

V and J are TRBV30 and TRBJ2-6, with 9 bases fitting TRBD1. This CDR3 contains 15 residues. The V and J ends lost 7 bases and 2 bases, in that order; junction bases with no gene match: 6. Germline CDR1 GTSNPN, CDR2 SVGIG (reference sequence). The CDR3 reads CASDRGGPGANVLTF. CDR3 bases: TGTGCCTCGGACAGGGGTGGGCCTGGGGCCAACGTCCTGACTTTC.

The chain employs TRBV9 and TRBJ1-3; D gene uncertain. The CDR3 loop spans 12 amino acids. Germline assignment: CDR1 SGDLS and CDR2 YYNGEE. V lost 5 bases and J 4 bases, leaving 7 bases between the germline ends. This CDR3 reads CASSTGGNTIYF. The CDR3 DNA reads TGTGCCAGCAGTACGGGGGGAAACACCATATATTTT.

The V and J genes are TRBV13 and TRBJ2-1; D is ambiguous. The CDR3 sequence is 13 residues long. Germline CDR1 PRHDT, CDR2 FYEKMQ (reference sequence). Trimming took off 2 bases at V and 9 bases at J, with 11 bases between the two ends. The CDR3 DNA is TGTGCCAGCAGCTTATCCCCGCTAGGTGAGCAGTTCTTC. It is translated as CASSLSPLGEQFF.